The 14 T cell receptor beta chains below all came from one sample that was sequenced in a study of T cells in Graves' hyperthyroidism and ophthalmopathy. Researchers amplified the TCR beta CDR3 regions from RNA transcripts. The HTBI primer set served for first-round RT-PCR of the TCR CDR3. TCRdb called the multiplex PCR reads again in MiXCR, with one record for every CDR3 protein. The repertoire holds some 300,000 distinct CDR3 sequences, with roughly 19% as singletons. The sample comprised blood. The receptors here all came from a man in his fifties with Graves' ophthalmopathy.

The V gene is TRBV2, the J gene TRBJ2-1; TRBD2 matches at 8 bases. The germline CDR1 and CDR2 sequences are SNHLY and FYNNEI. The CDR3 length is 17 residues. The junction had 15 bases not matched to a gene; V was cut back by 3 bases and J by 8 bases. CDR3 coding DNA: TGTGCCAGCAGTGACCCCCCTACGGGAGGGAATAGCGATGAGCAGTTCTTC. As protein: CASSDPPTGGNSDEQFF.

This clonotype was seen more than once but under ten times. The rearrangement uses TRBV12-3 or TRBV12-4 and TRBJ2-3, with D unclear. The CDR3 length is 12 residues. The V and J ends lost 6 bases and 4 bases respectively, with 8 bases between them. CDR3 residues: CASSTGSDTQYF. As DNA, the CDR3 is TGTGCCAGCAGCACTGGGTCAGATACGCAGTATTTT.

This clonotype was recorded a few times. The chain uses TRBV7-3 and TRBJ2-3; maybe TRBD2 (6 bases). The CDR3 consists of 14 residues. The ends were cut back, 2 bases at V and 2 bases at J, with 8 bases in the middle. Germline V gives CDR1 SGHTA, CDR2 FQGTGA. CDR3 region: CASSLGGFTDTQYF. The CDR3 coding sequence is TGTGCCAGCAGCTTAGGGGGGTTCACAGATACGCAGTATTTT.

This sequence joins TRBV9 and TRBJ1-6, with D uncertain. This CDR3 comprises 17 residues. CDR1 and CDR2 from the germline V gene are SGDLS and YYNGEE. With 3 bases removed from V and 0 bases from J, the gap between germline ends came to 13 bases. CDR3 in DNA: TGTGCCAGCAGCGGGGGTTCGATTGACTCCTATAATTCACCCCTCCACTTT. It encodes CASSGGSIDSYNSPLHF.

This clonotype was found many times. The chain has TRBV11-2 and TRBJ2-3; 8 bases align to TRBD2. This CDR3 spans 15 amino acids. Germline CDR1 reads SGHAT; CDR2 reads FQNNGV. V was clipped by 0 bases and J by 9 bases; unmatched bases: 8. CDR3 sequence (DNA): TGTGCCAGCAGCTTAGAAGCTAGCGGGTTTGGGACGCAGTATTTT. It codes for CASSLEASGFGTQYF.

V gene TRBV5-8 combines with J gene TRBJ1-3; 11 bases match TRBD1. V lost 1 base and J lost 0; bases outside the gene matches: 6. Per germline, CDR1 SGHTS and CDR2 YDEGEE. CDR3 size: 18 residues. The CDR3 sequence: CASSLRTGGSHSGNTIYF. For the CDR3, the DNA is TGTGCCAGCAGCTTGCGGACAGGGGGCTCTCACTCTGGAAACACCATATATTTT.

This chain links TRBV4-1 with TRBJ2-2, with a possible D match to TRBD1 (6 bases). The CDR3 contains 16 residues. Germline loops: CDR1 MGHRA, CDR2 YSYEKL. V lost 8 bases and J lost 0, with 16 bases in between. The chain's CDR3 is CASGGPLTANTGELFF. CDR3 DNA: TGCGCCAGCGGGGGCCCTCTCACCGCGAACACCGGGGAGCTGTTTTTT.

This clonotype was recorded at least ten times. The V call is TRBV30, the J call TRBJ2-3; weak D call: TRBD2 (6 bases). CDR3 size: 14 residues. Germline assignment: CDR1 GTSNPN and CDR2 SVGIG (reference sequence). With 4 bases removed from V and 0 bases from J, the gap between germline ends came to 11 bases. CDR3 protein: CAWKRVDSTDTQYF. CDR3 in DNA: TGTGCCTGGAAGCGGGTCGATAGCACAGATACGCAGTATTTT. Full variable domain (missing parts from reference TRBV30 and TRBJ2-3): SQTIHQWPATLVQPVGSPLSLECTVEGTSNPNLYWYRQAAGRGLQLLFYSVGIGQISSEVPQNLSASRPQDRQFILSSKKLLLSDSGFYLCAWKRVDSTDTQYFGPGTRLTVL.

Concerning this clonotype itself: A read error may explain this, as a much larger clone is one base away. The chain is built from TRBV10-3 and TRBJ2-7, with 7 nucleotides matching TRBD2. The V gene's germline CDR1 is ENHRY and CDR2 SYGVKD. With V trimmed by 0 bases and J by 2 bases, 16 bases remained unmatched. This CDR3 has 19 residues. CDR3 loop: CAISESTKWGGPATYEQYF. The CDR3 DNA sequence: TGTGCCATCAGTGAGTCGACAAAATGGGGAGGGCCGGCCACCTACGAGCAGTACTTC.

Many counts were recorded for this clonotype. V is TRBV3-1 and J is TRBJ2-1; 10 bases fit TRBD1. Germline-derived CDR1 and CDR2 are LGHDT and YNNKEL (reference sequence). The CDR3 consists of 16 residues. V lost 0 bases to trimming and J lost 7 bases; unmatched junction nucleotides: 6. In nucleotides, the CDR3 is TGTGCCAGCAGCCAAGATGAGACAGGGGGCGGGAATGAGCAGTTCTTC. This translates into CASSQDETGGGNEQFF.

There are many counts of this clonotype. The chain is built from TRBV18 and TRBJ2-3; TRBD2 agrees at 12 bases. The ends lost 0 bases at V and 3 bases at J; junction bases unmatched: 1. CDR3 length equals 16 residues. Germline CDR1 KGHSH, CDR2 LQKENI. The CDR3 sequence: CASSPPTSGRTDTQYF. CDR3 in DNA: TGTGCCAGCTCACCACCAACTAGCGGGAGGACAGATACGCAGTATTTT.

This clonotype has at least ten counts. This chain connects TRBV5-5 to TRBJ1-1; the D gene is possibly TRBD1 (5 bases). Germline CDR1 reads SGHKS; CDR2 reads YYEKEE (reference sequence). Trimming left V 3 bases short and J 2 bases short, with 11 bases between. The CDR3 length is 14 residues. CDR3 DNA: TGTGCCAGCAGCTGGGGGGGACTAAACACTGAAGCTTTCTTT. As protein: CASSWGGLNTEAFF.

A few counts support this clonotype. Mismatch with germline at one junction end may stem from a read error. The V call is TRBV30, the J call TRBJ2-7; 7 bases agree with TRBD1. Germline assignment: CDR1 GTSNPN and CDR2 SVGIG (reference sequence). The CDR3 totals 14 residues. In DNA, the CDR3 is TGTGCCTGGAGAACTAACAGGGGCTCCTACGGGCAGTACTTC. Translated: CAWRTNRGSYGQYF.

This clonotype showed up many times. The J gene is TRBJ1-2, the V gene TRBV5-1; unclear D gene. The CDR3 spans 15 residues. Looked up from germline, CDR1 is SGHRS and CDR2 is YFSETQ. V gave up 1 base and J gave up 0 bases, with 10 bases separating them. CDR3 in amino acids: CASSLLVESNYGYTF. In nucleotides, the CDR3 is TGCGCCAGCAGCTTGTTGGTGGAATCTAACTATGGCTACACCTTC.